The 7 T cell receptor beta chains reported below all come from one sample, sequenced in a study of T cells in Graves' hyperthyroidism and ophthalmopathy (dated by TCRdb to about 2019). Library preparation was by multiplex PCR. TCRdb lists the instrument as Illumina HiSeq 2000. The TCR beta CDR3 regions were amplified from RNA transcripts. The TCR CDR3 was subjected to a first round of RT-PCR using the HTBI primer set and the Qiagen OneStep RT-PCR kit. TCRdb itself trimmed the public reads at Q25 with fastp, ran MiXCR and retained productive beta chains. Rows with a matching CDR3 protein are joined into one entry that keeps the most common DNA and genes. Within this sample are approximately 640,000 distinct CDR3 sequences, with roughly 17% of them counted one time only. The ten most abundant clones make up 15% to 18% of the sample. The sequenced sample consisted of blood. Source of these receptors: a man aged 45-60 years with Graves' hyperthyroidism.

This sequence joins TRBV7-9 and TRBJ1-5, with 9 bases identical to TRBD1. Germline V gives CDR1 SEHNR, CDR2 FQNEAQ (reference sequence). This CDR3 is built from 17 residues. Trimming cost V 4 bases and J 1 base; bases outside gene matches: 8. DNA for the CDR3: TGTGCCAGCAGCTCTTCACAGGGGGCTTTAAGCAATCAGCCCCAGCATTTT. It translates to CASSSSQGALSNQPQHF.

The CDR3 region is CSGRGNGEQYF. The CDR3 region has the DNA TGCAGCGGCCGCGGTAATGGTGAGCAGTACTTC. The chain couples TRBV29-1 to TRBJ2-7, with no clear D. The V and J ends lost 7 bases and 7 bases respectively, with 14 bases between them. Germline assignment: CDR1 SQVTM and CDR2 ANQGSEA. This CDR3 spans 11 amino acids.

This clonotype was recorded many times. The V call is TRBV6-1, the J call TRBJ2-3; 9 bases map to TRBD1. With 6 bases clipped from V and 4 bases from J, the junction kept 5 bases outside the gene matches. The V gene's germline CDR1 is MNHNS and CDR2 SASEGT. This CDR3 is built from 14 residues. The CDR3 region is CASRRTGVADTQYF. In DNA form, the CDR3 reads TGTGCCAGCAGAAGGACAGGGGTGGCAGATACGCAGTATTTT.

This clonotype was found many times. The V gene is TRBV12-3 or TRBV12-4, the J gene TRBJ2-2; tentatively, D is TRBD2 (6 bases). V lost 4 bases and J lost 1, with 19 bases in between. The CDR3 is 18 amino acids. In DNA form, the CDR3 reads TGTGCCAGCAGTTCAAGGTTAGCGGTCCTTGGGAACACCGGGGAGCTGTTTTTT. Amino acid sequence: CASSSRLAVLGNTGELFF.

This clonotype was observed a few times. The chain employs TRBV24-1 and TRBJ2-2; 10 bases fit TRBD1. After removal of 8 bases from V and 3 bases from J, the junction contained 14 bases not matched to a gene. This CDR3 has 18 residues. The germline gives CDR1 KGHDR, CDR2 SFDVKD. DNA for the CDR3: TGTGCCACCAAAGGAAAAGAGCTGACAGGGGGCTACACCGGGGAGCTGTTTTTT. As protein: CATKGKELTGGYTGELFF.

This clonotype has ten or more counts. The rearrangement joins TRBV7-2 to TRBJ1-1, with D unresolved. The germline V gene encodes CDR1 SGHTA and CDR2 FQGNSA. Trimming left V 5 bases short and J 2 bases short, with 9 bases between. This CDR3 has 13 amino acids. CDR3 amino acids: CASSARTNTEAFF. CDR3 sequence (DNA): TGTGCCAGCAGCGCTCGAACTAACACTGAAGCTTTCTTT.

This clonotype was recorded many times. The V gene is TRBV6-2 or TRBV6-3, the J gene TRBJ1-1; 10 bases map to TRBD1. CDR1 is MNHEY and CDR2 is SVGEGT in the germline V gene. V lost 2 bases and J lost 6; bases outside the gene matches: 6. The CDR3 runs 15 residues. CDR3 in DNA: TGTGCCAGCAGTTACCCCGGACAGGGGGACCCTGAAGCTTTCTTT. It is translated as CASSYPGQGDPEAFF.